This T cell receptor (beta chain) was retrieved from a study of T cell repertoires in cytomegalovirus infection. Turning to the study itself: In public TCR beta signatures, there were indications of both CMV infection and matching HLA type. Study observations and caveats: Dominating the ex vivo response were TCR beta clonotypes that were CMV-specific and HLA-C-restricted.

TCRdb recomputed calls from the reads with MiXCR, one row per CDR3 protein. Among around 540,000 distinct CDR3 sequences listed, roughly a third were seen once. V dropped 7 bases and J dropped 1; count of bases not matched to a gene: 4. In germline, CDR1 is SGHTA, CDR2 FQGNSA. This CDR3 comprises 14 residues. For this clonotype: Its antigen remains unknown.

The chain is built from TRBV7-2 and TRBJ2-7, with 10 nucleotides matching TRBD1. This TCR was recovered from a human donor in good health (CMV status not recorded). Some clones in this sample may be carry-over from other donors' samples. This sample comprised cultured PBMCs, obtained from culture after CMV antigen stimulation. In DNA, the CDR3 is TGTGCCAGCATGTCGGGACAGGGGTCCTACGAGCAGTACTTC. It translates to CASMSGQGSYEQYF.